This passage covers 27 T cell receptor beta chains from one sample sequenced in a study of early T cells in non-severe SARS-CoV-2 infection. TCRdb reprocessed the 5' RACE reads with MiXCR, giving one entry per CDR3 protein. Among 70,000 or so distinct CDR3 sequences, around 12% were seen once, and the ten largest hold around 1.3%. The specimen was whole blood. The receptors were gathered from an adult who was a healthcare worker with PCR-confirmed SARS-CoV-2 infection or an uninfected control (not recorded which).

This clonotype was seen many times. The gene calls are TRBV6-1 and TRBJ1-6, with TRBD1 as a possible D gene (5 bases). The CDR3 runs to 15 residues. Trimming cost V 5 bases and J 7 bases, with 15 bases left between them. Germline CDR1 is MNHNS and CDR2 is SASEGT. CDR3 coding DNA: TGTGCCAGCAGTCGGGGGACGACAGAGAATTCACCCCTCCACTTT. This sequence encodes CASSRGTTENSPLHF.

The V and J genes are TRBV29-1 and TRBJ1-1; D is ambiguous. The CDR3 is 12 residues long. The germline gives CDR1 SQVTM, CDR2 ANQGSEA. The V gene lost 0 bases and the J gene lost 8 bases, with 10 bases spanning the gap. CDR3 region: CSVEDLGREAFF. The CDR3 DNA reads TGCAGCGTTGAAGATCTTGGCAGGGAAGCTTTCTTT. The variable domain in full, with the rest retrieved from reference TRBV29-1 and TRBJ1-1, is SAVISQKPSRDICQRGTSLTIQCQVDSQVTMMFWYRQQPGQSLTLIATANQGSEATYESGFVIDKFPISRPNLTFSTLTVSNMSPEDSSIYLCSVEDLGREAFFGQGTRLTVV.

This clonotype occurred many times. The J gene is TRBJ2-3, the V gene TRBV12-3 or TRBV12-4; D gene uncertain. V lost 7 bases and J 6 bases, leaving 11 bases between the germline ends. This CDR3 has 12 amino acids. The CDR3 DNA reads TGTGCCAGCACCCCCGGCCATGATACGCAGTATTTT. It encodes CASTPGHDTQYF.

The table lists this clonotype with many counts. The chain recombines TRBV27 with TRBJ2-7; TRBD2 might be the D (5 bases). CDR1 MNHEY and CDR2 SMNVEV come from the germline V gene (reference sequence). V was shortened by 0 bases and J by 0 bases, with 6 bases between the two germline ends. This CDR3 comprises 14 residues. CDR3 protein: CASSLSGNSYEQYF. CDR3 DNA sequence: TGTGCCAGCAGTTTATCCGGGAACTCCTACGAGCAGTACTTC.

Of note for this clonotype: A read error may explain this, as a much larger clone is one base away. V and J are TRBV7-9 and TRBJ1-3, with unresolved D. The CDR3 has 15 residues. Germline CDR1 SEHNR, CDR2 FQNEAQ (reference sequence). V gave up 5 bases and J gave up 1 base, with 12 bases separating them. CDR3 protein: CASSAWVGSGNTIYF. CDR3 coding DNA: TGTGCCAGCAGCGCCTGGGTAGGTTCTGGAAACACCATATATTTT.

The sample holds many counts of this clonotype. The chain carries TRBV30 and TRBJ2-3; 9 bases fit TRBD2. This CDR3 has 16 residues. With V trimmed by 1 base and J by 5 bases, 10 bases remained unmatched. The germline CDR1 and CDR2 sequences are GTSNPN and SVGIG (reference sequence). The CDR3 protein is CAWSGFSGRRRDTQYF. The CDR3 nucleotides read TGTGCCTGGAGTGGGTTTAGCGGGAGAAGGAGAGATACGCAGTATTTT.

This clonotype was counted ten times or more. The V gene is TRBV6-2 or TRBV6-3, the J gene TRBJ2-4; D call uncertain. The CDR3 runs 13 residues. V lost 0 bases and J lost 6, with 6 bases in between. Germline assignment: CDR1 MNHEY and CDR2 SVGEGT. The CDR3 spells CASSYSQGNIQYF. DNA of the CDR3: TGTGCCAGCAGTTACTCTCAAGGAAACATTCAGTACTTC.

This clonotype has a count of ten or more. V usage is TRBV6-5 and J usage is TRBJ2-2; D remains ambiguous. Germline CDR1 is MNHEY and CDR2 is SVGAGI. The V and J ends lost 2 bases and 4 bases respectively, with 14 bases between them. The CDR3 sequence is 16 residues long. The DNA of the CDR3 is TGTGCCAGCAGTTACGGGTCGATCCTAGGCACCGGGGAGCTGTTTTTT. Its translation is CASSYGSILGTGELFF.

Many counts were recorded for this clonotype. The V gene is TRBV11-2, the J gene TRBJ2-3; no clear D gene. CDR1 is SGHAT, CDR2 FQNNGV, per germline. V dropped 5 bases and J dropped 4 bases, with 13 bases sitting between them. This CDR3 is built from 14 residues. CDR3 protein: CASSHDLGADTQYF. DNA for the CDR3: TGTGCCAGCAGCCACGACCTTGGAGCAGATACGCAGTATTTT.

In its sample, this clonotype was seen many times. J is TRBJ1-2 and V is TRBV6-2 or TRBV6-3; D uncertain. V was pared by 6 bases and J by 4 bases, with 15 bases between. The CDR3 runs 14 residues. Germline V gives CDR1 MNHEY, CDR2 SVGEGT. The CDR3 loop reads CASRDPGQIYGYTF. CDR3 coding DNA: TGTGCCAGCAGGGATCCGGGCCAAATCTATGGCTACACCTTC.

The J gene is TRBJ2-5, the V gene TRBV27, with D perhaps matching TRBD2 (5 bases). V dropped 5 bases and J dropped 2 bases, with 18 bases sitting between them. The CDR3 spans 16 residues. Germline CDR1 is MNHEY and CDR2 is SMNVEV (reference sequence). As DNA, the CDR3 is TGTGCCAGCAGTGGCCGCTGGGTAGCGCAACAAGAGACCCAGTACTTC. This translates into CASSGRWVAQQETQYF.

This clonotype was seen a handful of times. CDR3 loop: CASSVGQGGNQPQHF. CDR3 bases: TGTGCCAGCAGCGTCGGACAGGGCGGGAATCAGCCCCAGCATTTT. J is TRBJ1-5 and V is TRBV9; the match to TRBD1 covers 8 bases. Trimming took 2 bases from V and 4 from J; bases not matched to a gene: 5. The CDR3 loop spans 15 amino acids. Per the germline V gene, CDR1 is SGDLS and CDR2 is YYNGEE. Based on the CDR3 plus reference TRBV9 and TRBJ1-5, the full variable domain is DSGVTQTPKHLITATGQRVTLRCSPRSGDLSVYWYQQSLDQGLQFLIQYYNGEERAKGNILERFSAQQFPDLHSELNLSSLELGDSALYFCASSVGQGGNQPQHFGDGTRLSIL.

At least ten counts were recorded for this clonotype. The chain has TRBV2 and TRBJ2-5; 7 bases map to TRBD2. Trimming removed 4 bases from V and 0 bases from J; junction bases left unmatched: 5. Germline V gene sequence: CDR1 SNHLY, CDR2 FYNNEI. The CDR3 consists of 15 residues. CDR3: CASSVSGGNQETQYF. The CDR3, as DNA: TGTGCCAGCAGTGTCTCCGGGGGGAACCAAGAGACCCAGTACTTC.

The table lists this clonotype with many counts. This chain uses TRBV7-9 with TRBJ1-2; D is undetermined. Germline-derived CDR1 and CDR2 are SEHNR and FQNEAQ (reference sequence). The CDR3 is 14 amino acids. Trimming removed 2 bases at V and 8 bases at J, with 15 bases between. In nucleotides, the CDR3 is TGTGCCAGCAGCTTATTAGGGCCGGGAGGCGGCTACACCTTC. This sequence encodes CASSLLGPGGGYTF.

The chain carries TRBV5-1 and TRBJ2-3, with D tentatively TRBD2 (5 bases). Trimming took off 0 bases at V and 0 bases at J, with 11 bases between the two ends. This CDR3 contains 16 residues. CDR1 SGHRS and CDR2 YFSETQ come from the germline V gene. CDR3: CASSLGLGASTDTQYF. In nucleotides, the CDR3 is TGCGCCAGCAGCTTGGGACTGGGAGCTAGCACAGATACGCAGTATTTT. Drawing the rest from reference TRBV5-1 and TRBJ2-3, the complete variable domain is KAGVTQTPRYLIKTRGQQVTLSCSPISGHRSVSWYQQTPGQGLQFLFEYFSETQRNKGNFPGRFSGRQFSNSRSEMNVSTLELGDSALYLCASSLGLGASTDTQYFGPGTRLTVL.

Note on this clonotype: This may be a read error: a much more frequent sequence differs by one nucleotide. The gene calls are TRBV7-6 and TRBJ2-7; D is perhaps TRBD1 or TRBD2 (5 bases each). CDR3 size: 14 residues. Germline V lookup: CDR1 SGHVS, CDR2 FNYEAQ. As DNA, the CDR3 is TGTGTCAGCAGCTTAGTTCAGGGACCCTACGAGCAGTACTTC. As protein: CVSSLVQGPYEQYF.

The sample holds a few counts of this clonotype. The CDR3 nucleotides are TGTGCCAGCAGTGCAGGCATCTACAATGAGCAGTTCTTC. Its translation: CASSAGIYNEQFF. This rearrangement joins TRBV6-4 to TRBJ2-1; D uncertain. Per germline, CDR1 MRHNA and CDR2 SNTAGT. The CDR3 is made up of 13 amino acids. V was pared by 4 bases and J by 3 bases, with 7 bases between.

This clonotype was detected ten times or more. V is TRBV18 and J is TRBJ2-1; 11 positions agree with TRBD2. Per germline, CDR1 KGHSH and CDR2 LQKENI. This CDR3 has 17 residues. V lost 3 bases to trimming and J lost 12 bases; unmatched junction nucleotides: 16. CDR3: CASSPKFTSGSKSVQFF. The CDR3 DNA follows: TGTGCCAGCTCACCGAAGTTCACTAGCGGGAGTAAATCCGTGCAGTTCTTC.

This clonotype was seen repeatedly, ten times or more. V gene TRBV12-2 combines with J gene TRBJ2-7; the D call in the table, TRBD2, was not verified against the DNA. TRBV12-2 is annotated as a pseudogene. There are 18 residues in the CDR3. The CDR3 spells CASRLAELGRKGSYEQYF. CDR3 nucleotide sequence: TGTGCAAGTCGCTTAGCGGAGCTCGGGAGGAAGGGCTCCTACGAGCAGTACTTC.

This clonotype was recorded at least ten times. V is TRBV9 and J is TRBJ1-3; D gene uncertain. The CDR3 consists of 15 residues. Trimming took off 0 bases at V and 0 bases at J, with 7 bases between the two ends. The germline V gene has CDR1 SGDLS and CDR2 YYNGEE. The CDR3 spells CASSVVGSSGNTIYF. The CDR3, as DNA: TGTGCCAGCAGCGTAGTGGGCAGCTCTGGAAACACCATATATTTT.

In its sample, this clonotype was seen many times. The chain joins TRBV6-5 to TRBJ2-2; no firm D call. Trimming left V 2 bases short and J 4 bases short, with 8 bases between. Germline lookup yields CDR1 MNHEY and CDR2 SVGAGI. The CDR3 length is 14 residues. CDR3: CASSYAPGTGELFF. The CDR3 DNA is TGTGCCAGCAGTTACGCCCCGGGCACCGGGGAGCTGTTTTTT.

This clonotype was observed a handful of times. V gene TRBV28 combines with J gene TRBJ1-2; 8 bases are a match to TRBD1. The CDR3 sequence is 16 residues long. Germline lookup yields CDR1 MDHEN and CDR2 SYDVKM. With 5 bases clipped from V and 0 bases from J, the junction kept 8 bases outside the gene matches. The CDR3 loop is CASSPRTGITNYGYTF. The CDR3 nucleotides read TGTGCCAGCAGTCCCCGGACAGGGATTACTAACTATGGCTACACCTTC.

In this sample, this clonotype turned up many times. The rearrangement links TRBV28 to TRBJ2-1; 11 bases are shared with TRBD2. Per germline, CDR1 MDHEN and CDR2 SYDVKM. The J segment lost 5 bases and the V segment lost 4 bases, leaving 16 bases of the junction unmatched. This CDR3 contains 19 residues. CDR3 region: CASSSLQLAGAPRDNEQFF. DNA of the CDR3: TGTGCCAGCAGTTCCCTCCAACTAGCGGGAGCCCCAAGGGACAATGAGCAGTTCTTC.

This clonotype was recorded many times. This chain uses TRBV19 with TRBJ1-1; D is unresolved. Looked up from germline, CDR1 is LNHDA and CDR2 is SQIVND (reference sequence). The CDR3 is 11 residues long. V was clipped by 7 bases and J by 11 bases, with 14 bases between them. CDR3 protein: CASTTDRSAFF. The CDR3 bases are TGTGCCAGTACTACAGACCGAAGTGCTTTCTTT.

This clonotype was seen many times. V is TRBV11-2 and J is TRBJ1-2; the D gene is possibly TRBD1 (5 bases). The CDR3 runs 14 residues. Trimming pared 5 bases from V and 4 bases from J, leaving 14 bases between. From germline, CDR1 is SGHAT and CDR2 FQNNGV. The CDR3 DNA is TGTGCCAGCAGCCCCGACAGCAACCCCTATGGCTACACCTTC. Protein sequence: CASSPDSNPYGYTF.

This clonotype was seen ten or more times. The rearrangement links TRBV2 to TRBJ1-1; the D is unclear. Germline V gene data show CDR1 as SNHLY and CDR2 as FYNNEI. The CDR3 runs 12 residues. V lost 6 bases, J lost 0 bases, and 5 bases lay in between. Here the CDR3 DNA reads TGTGCCAGCAGGACCTTGAACACTGAAGCTTTCTTT. Its protein product is CASRTLNTEAFF.

This clonotype was seen at least ten times. The chain couples TRBV9 to TRBJ1-6; D is perhaps TRBD1 (5 bases). The CDR3 contains 15 residues. Deletions cut 7 bases from V and 5 bases from J, with 16 bases between. Germline V gene data show CDR1 as SGDLS and CDR2 as YYNGEE. CDR3 residues: CASGRYGGNNSPLHF. The CDR3 nucleotides are TGTGCCAGCGGACGGTATGGGGGGAATAATTCACCCCTCCACTTT. The full variable domain, in which reference TRBV9 and TRBJ1-6 provide the parts outside the CDR3, is DSGVTQTPKHLITATGQRVTLRCSPRSGDLSVYWYQQSLDQGLQFLIQYYNGEERAKGNILERFSAQQFPDLHSELNLSSLELGDSALYFCASGRYGGNNSPLHFGNGTRLTVT.